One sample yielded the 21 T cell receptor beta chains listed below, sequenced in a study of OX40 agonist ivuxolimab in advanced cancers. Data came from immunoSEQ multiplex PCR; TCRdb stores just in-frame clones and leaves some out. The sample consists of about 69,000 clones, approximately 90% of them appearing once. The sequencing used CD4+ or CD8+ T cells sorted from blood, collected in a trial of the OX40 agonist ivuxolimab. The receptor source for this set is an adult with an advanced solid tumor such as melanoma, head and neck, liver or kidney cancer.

CDR3: CASSEFGGWGTGELFF. Written as DNA, the CDR3 is TGTGCCAGCAGTGAATTTGGGGGTTGGGGCACCGGGGAGCTGTTTTTT. The J gene is TRBJ2-2, the V gene TRBV25-1; D tentatively fits TRBD1 or TRBD2 (5 bases each). Trimming cost V 1 base and J 4 bases, with 13 bases left between them. The length of the CDR3 is 16 residues. Germline values: CDR1 MGHDK, CDR2 SYGVNS.

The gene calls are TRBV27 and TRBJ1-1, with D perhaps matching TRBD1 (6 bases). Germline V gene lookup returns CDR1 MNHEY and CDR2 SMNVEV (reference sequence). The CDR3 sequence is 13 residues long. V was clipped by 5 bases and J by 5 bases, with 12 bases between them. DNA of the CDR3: TGTGCCAGCAGTGGAGGGGGGTGGACTGAAGCTTTCTTT. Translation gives CASSGGGWTEAFF.

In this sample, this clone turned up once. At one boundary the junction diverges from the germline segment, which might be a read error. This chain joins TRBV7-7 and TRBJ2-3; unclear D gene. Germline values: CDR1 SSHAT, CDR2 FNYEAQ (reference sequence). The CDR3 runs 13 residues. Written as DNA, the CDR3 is TGTGCTAGCAGCTTAGCTGGTGACGATACGCAGTATTTT. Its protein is CASSLAGDDTQYF.

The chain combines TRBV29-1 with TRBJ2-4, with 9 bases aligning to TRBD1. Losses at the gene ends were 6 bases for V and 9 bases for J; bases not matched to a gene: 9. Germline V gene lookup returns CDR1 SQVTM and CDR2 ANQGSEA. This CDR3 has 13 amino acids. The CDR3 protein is CSVTTGGNSIQYF. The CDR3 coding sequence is TGCAGCGTCACAACAGGGGGCAATAGCATTCAGTACTTC.

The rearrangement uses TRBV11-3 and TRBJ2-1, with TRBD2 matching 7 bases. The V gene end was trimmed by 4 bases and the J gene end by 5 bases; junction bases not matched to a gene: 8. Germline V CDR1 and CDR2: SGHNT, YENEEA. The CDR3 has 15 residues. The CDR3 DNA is TGTGCCAGCAGCTCTCACGGGACTAAAAACAATGAGCAGTTCTTC. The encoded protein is CASSSHGTKNNEQFF.

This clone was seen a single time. The CDR3 region is CASSSYGYTF. The CDR3, as DNA: TGTGCCAGCAGTTCCTATGGCTACACCTTC. The chain couples TRBV6-5 to TRBJ1-2; D is unclear. Trimming shortened V by 4 bases and J by 4 bases, and 1 base separated the two germline ends. CDR1 MNHEY and CDR2 SVGAGI come from the germline V gene. The CDR3 runs 10 residues.

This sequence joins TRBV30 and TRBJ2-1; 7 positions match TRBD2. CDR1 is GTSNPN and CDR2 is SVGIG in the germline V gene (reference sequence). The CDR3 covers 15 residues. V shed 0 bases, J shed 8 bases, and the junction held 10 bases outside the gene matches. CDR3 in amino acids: CAWSVSSGELDEQFF. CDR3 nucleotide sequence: TGTGCCTGGAGTGTTTCGAGCGGGGAGCTCGATGAGCAGTTCTTC.

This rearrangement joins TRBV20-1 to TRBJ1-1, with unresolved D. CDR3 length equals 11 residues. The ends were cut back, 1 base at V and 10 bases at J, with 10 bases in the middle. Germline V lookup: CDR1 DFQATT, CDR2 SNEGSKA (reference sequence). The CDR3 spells CSARGTSGAFF. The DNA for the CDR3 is TGCAGTGCTAGAGGAACTTCTGGAGCTTTCTTT.

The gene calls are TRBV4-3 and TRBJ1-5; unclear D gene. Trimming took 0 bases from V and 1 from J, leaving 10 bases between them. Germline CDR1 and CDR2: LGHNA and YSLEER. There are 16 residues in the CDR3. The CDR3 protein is CASSQDVAVSNQPQHF. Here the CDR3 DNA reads TGCGCCAGCAGCCAAGATGTTGCGGTAAGCAATCAGCCCCAGCATTTT.

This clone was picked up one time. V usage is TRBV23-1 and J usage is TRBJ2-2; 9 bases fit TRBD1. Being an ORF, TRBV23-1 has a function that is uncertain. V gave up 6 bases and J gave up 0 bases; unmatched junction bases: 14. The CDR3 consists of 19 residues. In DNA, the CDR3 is TGCGCCAGCAGAGGGATCCGTGACAGGGGGTCCCCGAACACCGGGGAGCTGTTTTTT. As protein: CASRGIRDRGSPNTGELFF.

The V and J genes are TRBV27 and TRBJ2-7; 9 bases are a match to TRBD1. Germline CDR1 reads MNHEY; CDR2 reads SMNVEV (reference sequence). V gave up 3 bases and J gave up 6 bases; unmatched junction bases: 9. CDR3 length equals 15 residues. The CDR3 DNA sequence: TGTGCCAGCAGTTTTCCTGGACAGGGGACCCTCGAGCAGTACTTC. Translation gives CASSFPGQGTLEQYF.

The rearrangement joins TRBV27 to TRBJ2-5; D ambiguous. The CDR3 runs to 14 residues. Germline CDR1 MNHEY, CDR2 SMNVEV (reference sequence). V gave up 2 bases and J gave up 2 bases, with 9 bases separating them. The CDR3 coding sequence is TGTGCCAGCAGTTTAATCGGCAGTCAAGAGACCCAGTACTTC. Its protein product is CASSLIGSQETQYF.

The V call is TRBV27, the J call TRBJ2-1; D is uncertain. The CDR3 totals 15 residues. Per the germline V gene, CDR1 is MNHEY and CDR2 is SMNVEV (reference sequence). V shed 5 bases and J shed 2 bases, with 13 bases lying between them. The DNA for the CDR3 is TGTGCCAGCAGTCCCGGAGCTACCCCCTACAATGAGCAGTTCTTC. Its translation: CASSPGATPYNEQFF.

The CDR3 DNA follows: TGTGCCAGCAGCTTAGCGGGAGGGGCCTATAGCAATCAGCCCCAGCATTTT. Translating gives CASSLAGGAYSNQPQHF. The chain combines TRBV7-9 with TRBJ1-5; TRBD1 is a possible D gene (5 bases). There are 17 residues in the CDR3. V was cut by 0 bases and J by 0 bases, with 12 bases left in between. The germline V gene encodes CDR1 SEHNR and CDR2 FQNEAQ (reference sequence).

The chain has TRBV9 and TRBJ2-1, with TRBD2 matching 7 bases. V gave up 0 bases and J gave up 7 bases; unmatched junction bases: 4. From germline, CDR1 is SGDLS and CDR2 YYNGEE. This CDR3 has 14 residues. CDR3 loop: CASSVARRGNEQFF. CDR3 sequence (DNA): TGTGCCAGCAGCGTAGCCCGGCGGGGGAATGAGCAGTTCTTC.

CDR3 DNA sequence: TGTGCCAGCTATGAGACGAACACTGAAGCTTTCTTT. Translated: CASYETNTEAFF. The rearrangement uses TRBV7-9 and TRBJ1-1; no definite D call. Deletions cut 8 bases from V and 1 base from J, with 8 bases between. The CDR3 spans 12 residues. Per the germline V gene, CDR1 is SEHNR and CDR2 is FQNEAQ (reference sequence).

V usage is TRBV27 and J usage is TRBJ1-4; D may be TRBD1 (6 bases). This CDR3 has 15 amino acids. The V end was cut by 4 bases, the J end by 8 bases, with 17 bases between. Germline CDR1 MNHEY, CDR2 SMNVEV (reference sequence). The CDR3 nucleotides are TGTGCCAGCAGTTCCTTCGAGGGGGGGTTGGAAAAACTGTTTTTT. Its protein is CASSSFEGGLEKLFF.

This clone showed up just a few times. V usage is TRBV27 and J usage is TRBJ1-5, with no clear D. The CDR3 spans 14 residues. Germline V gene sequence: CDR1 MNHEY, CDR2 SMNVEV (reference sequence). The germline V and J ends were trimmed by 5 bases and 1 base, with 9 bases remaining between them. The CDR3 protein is CASSPLPSNQPQHF. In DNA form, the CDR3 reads TGTGCCAGCAGTCCGCTCCCGAGCAATCAGCCCCAGCATTTT.

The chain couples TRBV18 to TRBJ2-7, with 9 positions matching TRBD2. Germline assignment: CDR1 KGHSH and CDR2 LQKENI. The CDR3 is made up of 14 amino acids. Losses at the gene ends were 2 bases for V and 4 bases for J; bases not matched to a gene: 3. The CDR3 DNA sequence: TGTGCCAGCTCACCAAAGGCGGGAGGGTACGAGCAGTACTTC. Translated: CASSPKAGGYEQYF.

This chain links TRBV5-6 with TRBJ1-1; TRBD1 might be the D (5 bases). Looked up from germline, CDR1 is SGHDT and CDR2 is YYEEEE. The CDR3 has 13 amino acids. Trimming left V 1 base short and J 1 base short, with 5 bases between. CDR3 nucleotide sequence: TGTGCCAGCAGCTTGACAGGGAACACTGAAGCTTTCTTT. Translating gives CASSLTGNTEAFF.

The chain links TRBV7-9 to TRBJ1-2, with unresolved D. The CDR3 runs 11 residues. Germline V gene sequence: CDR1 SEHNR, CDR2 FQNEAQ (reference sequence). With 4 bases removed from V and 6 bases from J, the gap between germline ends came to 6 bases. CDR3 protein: CASSWVDGYTF. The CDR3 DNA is TGTGCCAGCAGCTGGGTGGATGGCTACACCTTC.